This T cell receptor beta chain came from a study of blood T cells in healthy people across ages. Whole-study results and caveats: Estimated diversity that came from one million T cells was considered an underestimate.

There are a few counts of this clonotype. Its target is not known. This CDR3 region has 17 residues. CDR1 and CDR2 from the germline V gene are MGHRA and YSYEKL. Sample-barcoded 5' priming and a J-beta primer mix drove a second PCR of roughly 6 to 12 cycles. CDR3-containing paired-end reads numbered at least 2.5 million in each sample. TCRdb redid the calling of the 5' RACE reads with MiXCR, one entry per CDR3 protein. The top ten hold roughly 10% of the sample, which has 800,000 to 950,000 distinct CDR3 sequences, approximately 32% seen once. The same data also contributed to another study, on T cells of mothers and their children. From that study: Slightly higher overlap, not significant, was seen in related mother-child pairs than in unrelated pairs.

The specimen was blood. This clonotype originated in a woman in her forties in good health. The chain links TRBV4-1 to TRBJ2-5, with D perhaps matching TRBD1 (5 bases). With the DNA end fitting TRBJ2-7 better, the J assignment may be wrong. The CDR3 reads CASSQGRGVGPIYEQYF. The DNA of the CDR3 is TGCGCCAGCAGCCAAGGTAGGGGTGTAGGACCGATCTACGAGCAGTACTTC.